This passage covers 8 T cell receptor beta chains from one sample sequenced in a study of cytomegalovirus exposure and HLA in healthy donors. It was with 60 Vbeta and 13 Jbeta primers that the PCR ran. TCRdb's table, derived via immunoSEQ multiplex PCR, lists solely in-frame clones and lacks some. The profile covers 75,000 to 100,000 clones, with approximately 76% appearing a single time and roughly 20% taken by the ten largest. Sample: PBMCs. The receptors shown here come from a woman aged 55-69 years in good health and CMV-seropositive.

This clone was counted a few times. The V call is TRBV30, the J call TRBJ2-7; 10 bases agree with TRBD1. Germline CDR1 is GTSNPN and CDR2 is SVGIG (reference sequence). The CDR3 extends over 12 amino acids. CDR3 loop: CAFDRGLWEQYF. Written as DNA, the CDR3 is TGTGCTTTTGACAGGGGGCTGTGGGAGCAGTACTTC.

About this clone itself: At one boundary the junction diverges from the germline segment, which might be a read error. The CDR3 loop reads CASSLDLARAYEQYF. The CDR3 DNA sequence: TGTGCTAGCAGCTTAGACCTAGCGCGGGCCTACGAGCAGTACTTC. The rearrangement uses TRBV7-7 and TRBJ2-7, with D possibly matching TRBD2 (6 bases). Germline V lookup: CDR1 SSHAT, CDR2 FNYEAQ (reference sequence). The CDR3 loop spans 15 amino acids.

The chain combines TRBV19 with TRBJ2-5, with 11 bases matching TRBD1. The assigned J gene may be wrong: the sequence end matches TRBJ2-7 better. CDR1 and CDR2 (germline): LNHDA, SQIVND (reference sequence). The CDR3 extends over 15 amino acids. CDR3 DNA sequence: TGTGCCAGTAGTATCTCGGGACAGGGGGCCTACGAGCAGTACTTC. Its translation is CASSISGQGAYEQYF.

This clone was seen ten or more times. The J gene is TRBJ1-1, the V gene TRBV4-1; D not certain. The germline CDR1 and CDR2 sequences are MGHRA and YSYEKL. Trimming left V 4 bases short and J 0 bases short, with 6 bases between. The CDR3 covers 13 residues. CDR3 amino acids: CASSLFLNTEAFF. The DNA of the CDR3 is TGCGCCAGCAGCCTATTTCTGAACACTGAAGCTTTCTTT.

This clone occurred once. The chain joins TRBV7-2 to TRBJ2-5; tentatively, D is TRBD1 (5 bases). The CDR3 is 17 amino acids. Germline assignment: CDR1 SGHTA and CDR2 FQGNSA. With 1 base removed from V and 5 bases from J, the gap between germline ends came to 20 bases. The CDR3 spells CASSLEGLAPGRETQYF. The DNA of the CDR3 is TGTGCCAGCAGCTTAGAGGGGTTGGCGCCAGGGCGGGAGACCCAGTACTTC.

This sequence joins TRBV2 and TRBJ2-7; 9 bases align to TRBD1. V lost 6 bases to trimming and J lost 2 bases; unmatched junction nucleotides: 14. There are 17 residues in the CDR3. Germline assignment: CDR1 SNHLY and CDR2 FYNNEI. CDR3 amino acids: CASSGSTSGTGTYEQYF. CDR3 nucleotides: TGTGCCAGCAGCGGATCCACTTCCGGGACAGGGACCTACGAGCAGTACTTC.

The genes are TRBV5-4 and TRBJ1-5, with D unclear. In germline, CDR1 is SGHNT, CDR2 YYREEE (reference sequence). The V gene lost 0 bases and the J gene lost 7 bases, with 8 bases spanning the gap. This CDR3 contains 13 residues. In DNA form, the CDR3 reads TGTGCCAGCAGCTTGGACTACTCCCAGCCCCAGCATTTT. Translation: CASSLDYSQPQHF. The full variable domain, in which reference TRBV5-4 and TRBJ1-5 provide the parts outside the CDR3, is ETGVTQSPTHLIKTRGQQVTLRCSSQSGHNTVSWYQQALGQGPQFIFQYYREEENGRGNFPPRFSGLQFPNYSSELNVNALELDDSALYLCASSLDYSQPQHFGDGTRLSIL.

DNA for the CDR3: TGCGCCAGCAGCTTGGCGGCAGGGGGGATGAACACTGAAGCTTTCTTT. This translates into CASSLAAGGMNTEAFF. The genes are TRBV5-1 and TRBJ1-1, with 7 positions matching TRBD1. The V and J ends lost 0 bases and 0 bases, in that order; junction bases with no gene match: 5. Germline values: CDR1 SGHRS, CDR2 YFSETQ. The CDR3 length is 16 residues.